The source of this T cell receptor beta chain is a study of blood T cell repertoires in COVID-19 (dated by TCRdb to between 2020 and 2021). Turning to the overall study: Collaborator samples came from the United States, Italy and Spain and covered acute and convalescent phases of COVID-19. The prospective study material was composed of cDNA or gDNA derived from T cells, B-cell-depleted T cells, or PBMCs. The dataset comprised deeply sampled blood TCRbeta repertoires from subjects exposed to, actively infected with, or recovered from COVID-19. The repertoires were released in a freely available public database meant as a resource for research on the immune response to SARS-CoV-2. The samples were drawn from two sources: the first 160 participants of the ongoing ImmuneRACE study, and 1,000 to 1,500 subjects contributed by 6 global collaborators. Sample metadata almost always included a de-identified subject ID, COVID-19 status, age in years and sex. Where available, HLA class I and class II types were taken from metadata supplied by the sample provider and were not determined by assay-based typing. The investigation overall reported the following: Clinical and demographic metadata were provided uncurated, with the amount varying by source and participant.

Enrolling through a virtual design, the prospective study's participants ranged in age from roughly 18 to 90 years and lived across around 25 United States geographic areas. In the prospective study, participants were assigned to cohorts based on the clinical history participants reported in a screening survey and a study questionnaire. For ImmuneRACE Cohort 3, a participant was defined as recovered based on two consecutive negative NP/OP PCR tests, clearance by a healthcare professional, or resolution of symptoms. In the prospective study, whole blood, serum and a nasopharyngeal or oropharyngeal swab were collected from each participant by mobile phlebotomists. Prospective study participants could optionally give additional blood draws and questionnaires over an approximately two-month period. Before DNA extraction, prospective study blood samples were shipped either frozen or at room temperature.

The immunoSEQ Assay, a bias-controlled multiplex PCR, was used to amplify TCRbeta CDR3 regions from genomic DNA. Under the source paper's analysis protocol: Nucleated cell counts per sample were estimated from amplification of reference gene primers within the assay. To quantify the absolute abundance of each unique TCRbeta CDR3 rearrangement, sequence reads were collapsed and filtered. For each sample, productive Simpson clonality was calculated by taking the square root of Simpson's diversity index across productive rearrangements. Sourced from immuneACCESS, this table was stored by TCRdb with only in-frame sequences that have V and J called. A share of the clones is absent; for the studies checked, an unresolved V gene accounts for under half, and the remainder has no known explanation. V, J and clone size derive from that table, while D and trimming were established from the DNA sequence. This sample has about 320,000 clones in its table, and about 92% of those were observed once. The top ten clones comprise 2.6% of the sample.

Reading from cysteine to phenylalanine, the CDR3 counts 16 amino acids. The only DNA kept is the CDR3, 48 bases in frame from the first base. CDR1 and CDR2 are drawn from the germline V gene: MNHNS, SASEGT. V is shortened by 4 bases, J by 8 bases, and the region joining them spans 21 bases. With regard to this clone: Its antigen has not been determined. No clone much larger than this one lies a single base away; base qualities are absent.

What was sequenced was PBMCs or T cells enriched from blood (not recorded which). The source is a man in his 60s who had recovered from COVID-19. The chain was built from TRBV6-1 and TRBJ2-1; TRBD2 is a possible D gene, resting on 5 matching bases. At the DNA level, the sequence is TGTGCCAGCAGTGTTACGGTTTCGTGGGAGAGGGATGAGCAGTTCTTC. It specifies CASSVTVSWERDEQFF.